Listed below are T cell receptor beta chains from one sample, sequenced in a study of beta chain features in type 1 diabetes. The protocol was immunoSEQ multiplex PCR, while the TCRdb copy is restricted to in-frame clones and leaves out a portion. Of about 300,000 clones listed, about 14% were seen once; the top ten hold roughly 0.015%. Sequencing was carried out using naive CD4+ T cells from blood. The source of these receptors is a woman in her late teens or twenties with type 1 diabetes. Each CDR3 is given with its conserved first and last residue. Fields, in order: V gene, D gene, J gene, clone size, CDR3 DNA, CDR3 protein. A D gene is named only where the DNA matches it firmly. Size is omitted from some rows. Given values are once, few, many or a class for expanded clones.

TRBV29-1	TRBD1	TRBJ2-5	few	TGCAGCGTTGGACAGGGGGGTGGAGAGACCCAGTACTTC	CSVGQGGGETQYF
TRBV18	NA	TRBJ1-2	NA	TGTGCCAGCTCCCTCGGGGAATCGAGCTATGGCTACACCTTC	CASSLGESSYGYTF
TRBV6-1	TRBD1	TRBJ1-2	few	TGTGCCAGCAGTGGACAGGGTCCGTATGGCTACACCTTC	CASSGQGPYGYTF
TRBV6-5	NA	TRBJ2-3	few	TGTGCCAGCAGTTACTCGAGAGGGAACTCAGATACGCAGTATTTT	CASSYSRGNSDTQYF
TRBV9	TRBD1	TRBJ1-1	few	TGTGCCAGCAGCGAAACCGCAACGGGACAGGGAGGGACTGAAGCTTTCTTT	CASSETATGQGGTEAFF
TRBV5-1	TRBD1	TRBJ2-3	NA	TGCGCCAGCAGCAAGGGACAGGGTAGAGATACGCAGTATTTT	CASSKGQGRDTQYF
TRBV28	TRBD2	TRBJ2-7	few	TGTGCCAGCAGTCGTCCCCAAGCGGGAGCGGGATACGAGCAGTACTTC	CASSRPQAGAGYEQYF
TRBV10-3	TRBD1	TRBJ2-2	NA	TGTGCCACTACGGACAGGGAGGACACCGGGGAGCTGTTTTTT	CATTDREDTGELFF
TRBV5-1	NA	TRBJ2-1	NA	TGCGCCAGCAGCGCCGAACTAGGAGGCAATGAGCAGTTCTTC	CASSAELGGNEQFF
TRBV5-1	TRBD2	TRBJ2-7	NA	TGCGCCAGCAGCTTCGGGACTATCACCTCCTACGAGCAGTACTTC	CASSFGTITSYEQYF
TRBV29-1	NA	TRBJ1-2	few	TGCAGCGTAGCCACAGGGATCGGCTATGGCTACACCTTC	CSVATGIGYGYTF
TRBV7-2	NA	TRBJ1-5	few	TGTGCCAGCGGGGAGGGGTACAATCAGCCCCAGCATTTT	CASGEGYNQPQHF
TRBV6-6	NA	TRBJ2-5	NA	TGTGCCAGCAGTTTCACGGACAGTGGAGAGACCCAGTACTTC	CASSFTDSGETQYF
TRBV9	NA	TRBJ2-3	NA	TGTGCCAGCAGCGCCGCAGGCGGGTACCGCACAGATACGCAGTATTTT	CASSAAGGYRTDTQYF
TRBV28	NA	TRBJ1-5	few	TGTGCCAGCAACGGAGACGCCGAGTCCCCCCATTTT	CASNGDAESPHF
TRBV29-1	TRBD1	TRBJ2-3	few	TGCAGCGTGGTGGGACAGGGTACAGATACGCAGTATTTT	CSVVGQGTDTQYF
TRBV2	NA	TRBJ2-7	NA	TGTGCCAGCAGTCTTAGCGGGGCAGGGGGCGAGCAGTACTTC	CASSLSGAGGEQYF
TRBV10-3	TRBD2	TRBJ2-1	few	TGTGCCAGCGGACTAGCGGGAGGGGATGAGCAGTTCTTC	CASGLAGGDEQFF
TRBV28	NA	TRBJ1-1	NA	TGTGCCAGCAGAGCCCCCGCGGGGGATACTGAAGCTTTCTTT	CASRAPAGDTEAFF
TRBV7-9	NA	TRBJ1-1	NA	TGTGCCAGCAGCTTCGGACAGATCATGAACACTGAAGCTTTCTTT	CASSFGQIMNTEAFF
TRBV7-2	NA	TRBJ2-2	NA	TGTGCCAGCAGCTCCGCCGCCCGGGTAGCTGGGGAGCTGTTTTTT	CASSSAARVAGELFF
TRBV19	TRBD1	TRBJ1-2	few	TGTGCCAGTATCGGGACAGTCTATGGCTACACCTTC	CASIGTVYGYTF
TRBV4-3	NA	TRBJ2-1	NA	TGCGCCAGCAGCCAAGACCTTTTAGATGTCGCTTTCGGGTTCTTC	CASSQDLLDVAFGFF
TRBV7-9	NA	TRBJ1-1	NA	TGTGCCAGCAGCTATCGGACGGGGATGGGAACTGAAGCTTTCTTT	CASSYRTGMGTEAFF
TRBV30	NA	TRBJ2-5	few	TGTGCCTGGGGGGTGAGGACACAAGAGACCCAGTACTTC	CAWGVRTQETQYF
TRBV2	NA	TRBJ2-1	NA	TGTGCCAGCAGTGGGGACTTGTACAATGAGCAGTTCTTC	CASSGDLYNEQFF
TRBV7-3	TRBD2	TRBJ2-5	NA	TGTGCCAGCAGCTCCCCTGGACTAGCGGGAGGTCGTGGGACCCAGTACTTC	CASSSPGLAGGRGTQYF
TRBV10-3	TRBD2	TRBJ2-3	NA	TGTGCCATCAGTGACAGGACTAGCGGGAAAACAGATACGCAGTATTTT	CAISDRTSGKTDTQYF
TRBV2	TRBD1	TRBJ1-1	few	TGTGCCAGCACGGCAGGGGGGAACACTGAAGCTTTCTTT	CASTAGGNTEAFF
TRBV11-2	TRBD1	TRBJ2-7	NA	TGTGCCAGCAGCTTTCGACCCACGGGACAGGGTGACTACGAGCAGTACTTC	CASSFRPTGQGDYEQYF
TRBV7-2	NA	TRBJ2-4	few	TGTGCCAGCAGCCCCCGCCCCAGTGGCATTCAGTACTTC	CASSPRPSGIQYF
TRBV19	NA	TRBJ2-1	few	TGTGCCAGTAGTCCACCGTCCGGGACATTTCGGATCTTC	CASSPPSGTFRIF
TRBV7-3	NA	TRBJ1-1	NA	TGTGCCAGCAGCTCCAAGCCCGGGGGCACTGAAGCTTTCTTT	CASSSKPGGTEAFF
TRBV18	TRBD2	TRBJ2-7	NA	TGTGCCAGCTCACCAGGAAGCGGGACTTACGAGCAGTACTTC	CASSPGSGTYEQYF
TRBV6-5	TRBD2	TRBJ2-5	NA	TGTGCCAGCAGTTACTCTAGCGGGAGTTTCGAGACCCAGTACTTC	CASSYSSGSFETQYF
TRBV19	NA	TRBJ1-1	NA	TGTGCCAGTAGTTCCCCTAGTCTAATGAACACTGAAGCTTTCTTT	CASSSPSLMNTEAFF
TRBV7-9	NA	TRBJ2-1	few	TGTGCCAGCAGCTTACGGGGGACAGAGTCAAATGAGCAGTTCTTC	CASSLRGTESNEQFF
TRBV10-3	NA	TRBJ1-1	NA	TGTGCCATCAGGGCAGTATTGAACACTGAAGCTTTCTTT	CAIRAVLNTEAFF
TRBV5-6	TRBD2	TRBJ2-5	NA	TGTGCCAGCAGCTCGAGGACTAGCGGAGAGACCCAGTACTTC	CASSSRTSGETQYF
TRBV30	TRBD2	TRBJ2-1	NA	TGTGCCTGGAGTGTAGAAGCGGGAGGATACAATGAGCAGTTCTTC	CAWSVEAGGYNEQFF
TRBV30	NA	TRBJ2-3	NA	TGTGCCGGGACCTCCCTGGAGCGGCCCACAGATACGCAGTATTTT	CAGTSLERPTDTQYF
TRBV29-1	TRBD1	TRBJ1-1	few	TGCAGCGTGCGGACAGGAGGGAACACTGAAGCTTTCTTT	CSVRTGGNTEAFF
TRBV9	NA	TRBJ1-2	NA	TGTGCCAGCGGAGGTGAGCGCTACACCTTC	CASGGERYTF
TRBV28	NA	TRBJ2-2	few	TGTGCCAGCAGCCCCCTGACAGGATGGATGGACACCGGGGAGCTGTTTTTT	CASSPLTGWMDTGELFF
TRBV4-2	TRBD1	TRBJ1-2	few	TGTGCCAGCAGCCAACTCGGGACAGGGGATGGCTACACCTTC	CASSQLGTGDGYTF
TRBV11-2	TRBD1	TRBJ1-5	NA	TGTGCCAGCAGCTTAATGGACAGGACCTATAGCAATCAGCCCCAGCATTTT	CASSLMDRTYSNQPQHF
TRBV5-1	NA	TRBJ2-3	NA	TGCGCCAGCAGCTTGGGACTCGGCACAGATACGCAGTATTTT	CASSLGLGTDTQYF
TRBV15	TRBD1	TRBJ1-2	few	TGTGCCACTCGGCGGGAACAGGGGGCGTCGGGTGGCTACACCTTC	CATRREQGASGGYTF
TRBV7-2	TRBD2	TRBJ2-2	few	TGTGCCAGCAGCTTGGGTCCGGGCGGGAGGGCCCTCGGCGGGGAGCTGTTTTTT	CASSLGPGGRALGGELFF
TRBV7-3	NA	TRBJ1-2	few	TGTGCCAGCAGCTCGCAACCGACTGGGTATGGCTACACCTTC	CASSSQPTGYGYTF
TRBV29-1	NA	TRBJ2-3	few	TGCAGCGTTGAAGTGGTCCCTAGGGATACGCAGTATTTT	CSVEVVPRDTQYF
TRBV19	NA	TRBJ2-1	few	TGTGCCAGTAACCCTAGCAGGCACAATGAGCAGTTCTTC	CASNPSRHNEQFF
TRBV5-1	TRBD1	TRBJ2-5	NA	TGCGCCAGCAGCTTCGGACAGGGGTTGGAGACCCAGTACTTC	CASSFGQGLETQYF
TRBV27	NA	TRBJ2-5	few	TGTGCCAGCTACCGCGGCCCACAAGAGACCCAGTACTTC	CASYRGPQETQYF
TRBV7-3	TRBD2	TRBJ2-5	NA	TGTGCCAGCAGCCGCCTAGCGGGAGGGCACGAGACCCAGTACTTC	CASSRLAGGHETQYF
TRBV9	NA	TRBJ2-3	NA	TGTGCCAGCAGCCCGGGGGGGACAGGGTACCCAGATACGCAGTATTTT	CASSPGGTGYPDTQYF